Listed here are 2 T cell receptor beta chains from one sample, sequenced in a study of memory CD4+ T cells and cytomegalovirus serostatus. Single viable CD3+CD4+CD8-CD45RO+ cells were sorted as the memory CD4+ T cells. The repertoire was sequenced with immunoSEQ multiplex PCR; TCRdb's copy has only in-frame clones and lacks some. The sample records tens of thousands of clones, 65% to 80% being singletons. Sequencing input: memory CD4+ T cells from blood. Source of these receptors: an adult in good health and CMV-seronegative. Some clones in this sample may be carry-over from other donors' samples.

In its sample, this clone was seen a few times. This sequence joins TRBV2 and TRBJ2-2, with D possibly TRBD1 on 5 matching bases. Trimming cost V 10 bases and J 1 base, with 10 bases left between them. Germline V lookup: CDR1 SNHLY, CDR2 FYNNEI. The CDR3 has 13 residues. CDR3 DNA sequence: TGTGCCACCGCTACAGGGAACACCGGGGAGCTGTTTTTT. This encodes CATATGNTGELFF.

The chain has TRBV28 and TRBJ1-5; D unresolved. The CDR3 totals 14 residues. Germline CDR1 and CDR2: MDHEN and SYDVKM. Trimming left V 3 bases short and J 6 bases short, with 12 bases between. The CDR3 sequence: CASSFGRRVQPQHF. CDR3 in DNA: TGTGCCAGCAGTTTTGGTAGGAGAGTTCAGCCCCAGCATTTT. Drawing the rest from reference TRBV28 and TRBJ1-5, the complete variable domain is DVKVTQSSRYLVKRTGEKVFLECVQDMDHENMFWYRQDPGLGLRLIYFSYDVKMKEKGDIPEGYSVSREKKERFSLILESASTNQTSMYLCASSFGRRVQPQHFGDGTRLSIL.